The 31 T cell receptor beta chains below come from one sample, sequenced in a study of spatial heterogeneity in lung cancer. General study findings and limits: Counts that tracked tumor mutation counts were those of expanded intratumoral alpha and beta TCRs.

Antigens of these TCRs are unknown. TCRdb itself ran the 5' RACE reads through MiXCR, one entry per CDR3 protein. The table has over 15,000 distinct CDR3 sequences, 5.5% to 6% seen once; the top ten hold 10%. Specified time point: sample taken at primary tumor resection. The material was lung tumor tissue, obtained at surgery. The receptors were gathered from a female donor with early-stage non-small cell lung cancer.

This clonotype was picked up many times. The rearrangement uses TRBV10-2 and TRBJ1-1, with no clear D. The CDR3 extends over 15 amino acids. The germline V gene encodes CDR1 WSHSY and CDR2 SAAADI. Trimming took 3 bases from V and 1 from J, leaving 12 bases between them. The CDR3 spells CASSEGRQENTEAFF. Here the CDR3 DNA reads TGCGCCAGCAGTGAAGGTAGGCAGGAGAACACTGAAGCTTTCTTT.

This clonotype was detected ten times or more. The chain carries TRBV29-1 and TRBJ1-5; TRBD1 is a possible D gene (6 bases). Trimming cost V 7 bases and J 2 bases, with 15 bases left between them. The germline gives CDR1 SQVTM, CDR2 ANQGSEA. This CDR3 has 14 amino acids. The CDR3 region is CSAVTGSGNQPQHF. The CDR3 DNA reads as TGCAGCGCCGTTACAGGGTCGGGCAATCAGCCCCAGCATTTT.

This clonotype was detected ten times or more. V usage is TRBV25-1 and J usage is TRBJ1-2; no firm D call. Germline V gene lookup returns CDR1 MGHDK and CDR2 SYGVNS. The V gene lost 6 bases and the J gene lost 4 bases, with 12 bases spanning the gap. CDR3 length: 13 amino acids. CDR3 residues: CASSERYLYGYTF. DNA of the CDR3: TGTGCCAGCAGCGAAAGGTACCTCTATGGCTACACCTTC.

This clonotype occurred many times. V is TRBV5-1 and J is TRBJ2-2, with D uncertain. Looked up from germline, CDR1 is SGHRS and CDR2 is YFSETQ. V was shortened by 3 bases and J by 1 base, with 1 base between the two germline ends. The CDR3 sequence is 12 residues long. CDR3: CASSWNTGELFF. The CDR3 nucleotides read TGCGCCAGCAGCTGGAACACCGGGGAGCTGTTTTTT.

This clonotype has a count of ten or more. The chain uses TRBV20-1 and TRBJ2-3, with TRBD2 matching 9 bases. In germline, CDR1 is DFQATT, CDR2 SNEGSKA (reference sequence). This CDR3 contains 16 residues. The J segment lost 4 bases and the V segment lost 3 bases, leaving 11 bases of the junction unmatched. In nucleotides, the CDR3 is TGCAGTGCTAGGGGGGGCCCAGCGGGAGGCTCAGATACGCAGTATTTT. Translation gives CSARGGPAGGSDTQYF.

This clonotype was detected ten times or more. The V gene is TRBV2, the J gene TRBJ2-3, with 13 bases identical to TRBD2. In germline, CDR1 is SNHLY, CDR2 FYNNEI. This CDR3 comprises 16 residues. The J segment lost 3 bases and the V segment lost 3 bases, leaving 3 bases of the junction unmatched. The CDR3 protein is CASSDGTSGITDTQYF. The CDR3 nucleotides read TGTGCCAGCAGTGACGGGACTAGCGGGATTACAGATACGCAGTATTTT.

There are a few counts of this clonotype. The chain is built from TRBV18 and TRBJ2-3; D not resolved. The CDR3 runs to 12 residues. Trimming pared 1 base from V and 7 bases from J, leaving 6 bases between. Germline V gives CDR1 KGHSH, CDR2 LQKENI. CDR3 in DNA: TGTGCCAGCTCACCACAGTATCATACGCAGTATTTT. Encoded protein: CASSPQYHTQYF.

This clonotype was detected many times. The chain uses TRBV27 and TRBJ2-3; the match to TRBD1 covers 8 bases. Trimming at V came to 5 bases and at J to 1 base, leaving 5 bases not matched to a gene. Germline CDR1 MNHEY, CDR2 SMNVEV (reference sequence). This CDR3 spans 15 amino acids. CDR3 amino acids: CASSLTTGGTDTQYF. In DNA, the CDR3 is TGTGCCAGCAGTCTTACGACAGGGGGCACAGATACGCAGTATTTT.

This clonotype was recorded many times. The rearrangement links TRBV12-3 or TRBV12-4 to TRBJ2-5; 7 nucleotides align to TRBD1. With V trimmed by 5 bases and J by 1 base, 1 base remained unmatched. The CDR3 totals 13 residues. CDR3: CASSDRVQETQYF. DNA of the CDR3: TGTGCCAGCAGTGACAGGGTCCAAGAGACCCAGTACTTC.

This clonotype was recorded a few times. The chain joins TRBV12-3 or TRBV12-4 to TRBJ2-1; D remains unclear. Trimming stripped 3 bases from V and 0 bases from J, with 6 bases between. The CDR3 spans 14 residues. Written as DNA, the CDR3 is TGTGCCAGCAGTTTTAGGGACTCCTACAATGAGCAGTTCTTC. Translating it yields CASSFRDSYNEQFF.

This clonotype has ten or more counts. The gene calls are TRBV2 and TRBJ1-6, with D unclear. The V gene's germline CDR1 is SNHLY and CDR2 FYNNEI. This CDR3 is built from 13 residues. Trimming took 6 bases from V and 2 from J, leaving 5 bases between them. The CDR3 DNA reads TGTGCCAGCAGGGGTGCCTATAATTCACCCCTCCACTTT. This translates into CASRGAYNSPLHF.

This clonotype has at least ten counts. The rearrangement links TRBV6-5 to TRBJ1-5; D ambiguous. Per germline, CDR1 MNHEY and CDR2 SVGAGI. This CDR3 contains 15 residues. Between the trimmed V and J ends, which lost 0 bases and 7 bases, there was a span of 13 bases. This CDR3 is CASSYSIAARQPQHF. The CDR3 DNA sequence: TGTGCCAGCAGTTACTCGATCGCGGCACGGCAGCCCCAGCATTTT.

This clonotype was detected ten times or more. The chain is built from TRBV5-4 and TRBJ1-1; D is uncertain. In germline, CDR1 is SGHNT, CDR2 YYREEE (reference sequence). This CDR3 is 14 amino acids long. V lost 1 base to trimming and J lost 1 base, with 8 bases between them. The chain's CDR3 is CASSLIEENTEAFF. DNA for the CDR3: TGTGCCAGCAGCTTGATTGAAGAGAACACTGAAGCTTTCTTT.

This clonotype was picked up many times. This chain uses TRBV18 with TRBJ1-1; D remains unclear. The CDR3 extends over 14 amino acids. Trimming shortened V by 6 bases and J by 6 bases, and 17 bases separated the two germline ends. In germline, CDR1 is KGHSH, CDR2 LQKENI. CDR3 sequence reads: CASSPGTGRAEAFF. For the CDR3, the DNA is TGTGCCAGCTCTCCAGGTACGGGAAGGGCTGAAGCTTTCTTT.

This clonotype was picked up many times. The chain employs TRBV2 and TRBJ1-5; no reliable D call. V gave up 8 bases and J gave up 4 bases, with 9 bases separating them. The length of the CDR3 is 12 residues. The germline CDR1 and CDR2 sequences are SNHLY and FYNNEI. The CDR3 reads CASHEGNQPQHF. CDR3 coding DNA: TGTGCCAGCCACGAGGGAAATCAGCCCCAGCATTTT.

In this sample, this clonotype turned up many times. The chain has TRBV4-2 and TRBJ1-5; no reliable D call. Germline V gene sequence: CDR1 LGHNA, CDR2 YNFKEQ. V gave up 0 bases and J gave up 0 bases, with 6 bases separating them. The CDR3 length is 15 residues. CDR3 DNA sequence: TGTGCCAGCAGCCAAGATACAAATAGCAATCAGCCCCAGCATTTT. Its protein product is CASSQDTNSNQPQHF.

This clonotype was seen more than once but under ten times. The DNA of the CDR3 is TGCGCCAGCAGCTTGACAGGGCTGGAGACCCAGTACTTC. It encodes CASSLTGLETQYF. The chain recombines TRBV5-1 with TRBJ2-5; D possibly corresponds to TRBD1 (6 bases). Germline V CDR1 and CDR2: SGHRS, YFSETQ. V shed 1 base and J shed 5 bases, with 9 bases lying between them. The CDR3 totals 13 residues.

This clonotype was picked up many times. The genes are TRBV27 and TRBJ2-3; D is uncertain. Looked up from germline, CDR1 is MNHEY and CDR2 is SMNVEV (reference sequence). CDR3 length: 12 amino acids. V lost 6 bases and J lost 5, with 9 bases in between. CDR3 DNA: TGTGCCAGCAGCTCATCGGGAGATACGCAGTATTTT. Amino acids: CASSSSGDTQYF.

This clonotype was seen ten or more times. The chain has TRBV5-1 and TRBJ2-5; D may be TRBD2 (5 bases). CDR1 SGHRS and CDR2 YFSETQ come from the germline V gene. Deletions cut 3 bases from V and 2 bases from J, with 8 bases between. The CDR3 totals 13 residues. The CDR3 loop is CASSYGVQETQYF. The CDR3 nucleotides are TGCGCCAGCAGCTACGGGGTACAAGAGACCCAGTACTTC.

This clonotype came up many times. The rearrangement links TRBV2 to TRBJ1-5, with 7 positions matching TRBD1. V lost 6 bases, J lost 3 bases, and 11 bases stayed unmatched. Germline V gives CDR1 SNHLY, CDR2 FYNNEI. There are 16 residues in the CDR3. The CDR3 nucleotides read TGTGCCAGCAGCGCTTCAGGGGGGAACTACAATCAGCCCCAGCATTTT. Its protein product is CASSASGGNYNQPQHF.

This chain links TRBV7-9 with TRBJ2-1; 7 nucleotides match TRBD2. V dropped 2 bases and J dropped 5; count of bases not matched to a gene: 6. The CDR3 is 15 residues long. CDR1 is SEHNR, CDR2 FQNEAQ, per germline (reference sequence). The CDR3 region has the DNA TGTGCCAGCAGCTTAAATTTGCGGGAGCACAATGAGCAGTTCTTC. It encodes CASSLNLREHNEQFF.

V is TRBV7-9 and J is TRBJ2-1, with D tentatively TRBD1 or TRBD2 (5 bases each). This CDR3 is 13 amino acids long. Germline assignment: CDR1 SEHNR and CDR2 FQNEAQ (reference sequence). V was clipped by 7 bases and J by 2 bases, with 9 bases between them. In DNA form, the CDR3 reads TGTGCCAGCACTAGGGGAGCCTACAATGAGCAGTTCTTC. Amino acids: CASTRGAYNEQFF. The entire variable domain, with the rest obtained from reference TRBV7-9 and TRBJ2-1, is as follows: DTGVSQNPRHKITKRGQNVTFRCDPISEHNRLYWYRQTLGQGPEFLTYFQNEAQLEKSRLLSDRFSAERPKGSFSTLEIQRTEQGDSAMYLCASTRGAYNEQFFGPGTRLTVL.

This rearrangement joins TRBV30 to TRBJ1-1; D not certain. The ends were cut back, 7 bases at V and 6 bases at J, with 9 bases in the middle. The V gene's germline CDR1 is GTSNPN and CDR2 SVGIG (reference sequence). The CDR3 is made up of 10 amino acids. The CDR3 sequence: CASGGPEAFF. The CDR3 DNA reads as TGTGCCTCTGGAGGGCCTGAAGCTTTCTTT.

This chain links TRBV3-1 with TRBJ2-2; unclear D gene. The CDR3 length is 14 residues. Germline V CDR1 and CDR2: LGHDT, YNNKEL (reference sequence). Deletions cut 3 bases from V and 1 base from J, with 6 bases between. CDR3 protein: CASSHRRNTGELFF. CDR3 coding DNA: TGTGCCAGCAGCCACCGGAGGAACACCGGGGAGCTGTTTTTT.

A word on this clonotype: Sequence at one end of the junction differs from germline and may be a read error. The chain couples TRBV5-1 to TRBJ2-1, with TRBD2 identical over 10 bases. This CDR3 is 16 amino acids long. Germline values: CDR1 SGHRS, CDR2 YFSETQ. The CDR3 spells CTSSNRAGGPGNEQFF. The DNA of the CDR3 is TGCACCAGCAGCAATAGAGCGGGAGGGCCGGGGAATGAGCAGTTCTTC.

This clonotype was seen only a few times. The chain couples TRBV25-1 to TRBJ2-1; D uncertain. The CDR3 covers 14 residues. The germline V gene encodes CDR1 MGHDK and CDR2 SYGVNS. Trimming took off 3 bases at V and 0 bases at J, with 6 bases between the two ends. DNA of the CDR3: TGTGCCAGCAGTGACCCCTACTCCTACAATGAGCAGTTCTTC. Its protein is CASSDPYSYNEQFF.

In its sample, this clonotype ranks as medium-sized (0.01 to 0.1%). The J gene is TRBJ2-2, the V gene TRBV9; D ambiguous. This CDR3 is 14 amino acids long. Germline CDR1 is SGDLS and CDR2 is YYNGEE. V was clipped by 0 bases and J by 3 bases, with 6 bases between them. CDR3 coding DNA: TGTGCCAGCAGCGTAGCCTGGGACACCGGGGAGCTGTTTTTT. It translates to CASSVAWDTGELFF.

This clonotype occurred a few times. Here the CDR3 DNA reads TGCAGTGCTATCGGGGGGGAATCAAACATTCAGTACTTC. Residues: CSAIGGESNIQYF. This chain uses TRBV20-1 with TRBJ2-4; 8 bases fit TRBD2. Germline CDR1 reads DFQATT; CDR2 reads SNEGSKA (reference sequence). J lost 6 bases, V lost 4 bases, and 5 bases had no gene match. CDR3 length: 13 residues.

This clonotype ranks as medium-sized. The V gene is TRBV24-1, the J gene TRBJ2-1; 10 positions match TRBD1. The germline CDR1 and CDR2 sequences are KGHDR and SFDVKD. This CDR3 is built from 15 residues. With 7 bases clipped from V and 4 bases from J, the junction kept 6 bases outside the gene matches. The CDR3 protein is CATSEQGQGYNEQFF. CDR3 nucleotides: TGTGCCACCAGCGAACAGGGACAGGGGTACAATGAGCAGTTCTTC.

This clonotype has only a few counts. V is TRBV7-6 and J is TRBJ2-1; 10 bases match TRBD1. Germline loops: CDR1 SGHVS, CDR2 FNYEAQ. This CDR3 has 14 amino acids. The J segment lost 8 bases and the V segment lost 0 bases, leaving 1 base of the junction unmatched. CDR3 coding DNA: TGTGCCAGCAGCTTAGCCGGGACAGGGGATGAGCAGTTCTTC. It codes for CASSLAGTGDEQFF.

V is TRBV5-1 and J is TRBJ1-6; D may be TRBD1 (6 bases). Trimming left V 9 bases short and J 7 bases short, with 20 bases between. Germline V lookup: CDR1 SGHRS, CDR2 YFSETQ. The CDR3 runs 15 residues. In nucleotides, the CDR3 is TGCGCCACCTCGAGCGGGGGGCGCACGAATTCACCCCTCCACTTT. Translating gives CATSSGGRTNSPLHF.